This TCR beta chain was profiled in a study of T cell responses to AZD1222 COVID-19 vaccine. General study points: The donors showed a predominance of white British ancestry and of females, with possible underestimation of clonal diversity.

This clone turned up a few times. The antigen is unknown. CDR3 length: 13 residues. V was clipped by 3 bases and J by 6 bases, with 11 bases between them. TCRdb's copy holds only in-frame clones and misses some; the assay was immunoSEQ multiplex PCR. The data show over 100,000 clones, approximately 86% seen once. The source was peripheral blood, collected on day 0 of AZD1222 vaccination. The chain combines TRBV12-3 or TRBV12-4 with TRBJ1-1, with D possibly being TRBD1 (5 bases). This sequence originates from an adult in good health. The CDR3 nucleotides read TGTGCCAGCAGTTTGCAGGGTGGGGCTGAAGCTTTCTTT. Translated: CASSLQGGAEAFF.